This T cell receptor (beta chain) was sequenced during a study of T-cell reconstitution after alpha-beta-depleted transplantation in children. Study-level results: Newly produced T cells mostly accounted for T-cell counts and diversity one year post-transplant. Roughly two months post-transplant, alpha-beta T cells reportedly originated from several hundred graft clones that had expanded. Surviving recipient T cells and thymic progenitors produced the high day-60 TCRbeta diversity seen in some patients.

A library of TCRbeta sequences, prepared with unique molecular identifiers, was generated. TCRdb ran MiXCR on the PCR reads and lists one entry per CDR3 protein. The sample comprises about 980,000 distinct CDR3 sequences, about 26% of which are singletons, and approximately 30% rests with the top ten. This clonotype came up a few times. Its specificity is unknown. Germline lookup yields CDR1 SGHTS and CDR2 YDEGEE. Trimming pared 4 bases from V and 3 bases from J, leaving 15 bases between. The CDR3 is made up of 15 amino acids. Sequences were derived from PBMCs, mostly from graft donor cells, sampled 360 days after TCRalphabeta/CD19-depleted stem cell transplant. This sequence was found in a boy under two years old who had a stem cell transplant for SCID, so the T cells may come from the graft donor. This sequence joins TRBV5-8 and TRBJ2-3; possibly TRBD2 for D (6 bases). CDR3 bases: TGTGCCAGCAGCCCGGAGGGTCGGGTTACAGATACGCAGTATTTT. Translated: CASSPEGRVTDTQYF.